This T cell receptor beta chain was captured in a study of blood T cells in healthy people across ages. The CDR3 is made up of 16 amino acids. Germline V gene data show CDR1 as SGHTA and CDR2 as FQGNSA. Trimming took off 4 bases at V and 8 bases at J, with 20 bases between the two ends. This clonotype appeared a few times. With a J-beta primer mix and a sample-barcoded 5' primer, a second PCR ran roughly 6 to 12 cycles. TCRdb re-called the 5' RACE reads through MiXCR, storing one row per CDR3 protein. Among about 690,000 distinct CDR3 sequences listed, around 38% were seen once. The receptor's source is an elderly man in good health. The genes are TRBV7-2 and TRBJ1-4; possibly TRBD1 for D (6 bases). Sequenced sample: blood. This chain's CDR3 is CASSSRVGGLGEKLFF. The DNA of the CDR3 is TGTGCCAGCAGCTCTCGGGTGGGGGGCTTGGGGGAAAAACTGTTTTTT.